This T cell receptor (beta chain) was identified during a study of OX40 agonist ivuxolimab in advanced cancers. Study overall: Patients undergoing dose escalation presented with hepatocellular carcinoma, melanoma, renal cell or head and neck cancer. Broader study findings: Certain nonresponders additionally had low normalized T-cell clonal expansion. Both CD4+ and CD8+ T cell populations in blood had undergone clonal expansion by week 6 at 0.1 to 3.0 mg/kg. Patients with a partial response at 0.1-3.0 mg/kg had among the lowest clonal expansion.

CDR1 is SGHTA, CDR2 FQGTGA, per germline. Unmatched junction bases numbered 18, after V lost 5 bases and J lost 9 bases. The CDR3 sequence is 18 residues long. This clone was counted between two and nine times. The antigen is unknown. Libraries were prepared by immunoSEQ multiplex PCR; TCRdb keeps only in-frame clonotypes and omits some of them. The sample lists approximately 35,000 clones, around 83% occurring once. The chain is built from TRBV7-3 and TRBJ1-6; 8 bases match TRBD1. The source material was CD4+ or CD8+ T cells sorted from blood, sampled in a trial of the OX40 agonist ivuxolimab. The source of this sequence is an adult with an advanced solid tumor such as melanoma, head and neck, liver or kidney cancer. The CDR3 region has the DNA TGTGCCAGCAGCCTTGGGACAGGACCTAGCGGCGAAGGTTCACCCCTCCACTTT. Encoded protein: CASSLGTGPSGEGSPLHF. The whole variable domain, filled in from reference TRBV7-3 and TRBJ1-6, reads GAGVSQTPSNKVTEKGKYVELRCDPISGHTALYWYRQSLGQGPEFLIYFQGTGAADDSGLPNDRFFAVRPEGSVSTLKIQRTERGDSAVYLCASSLGTGPSGEGSPLHFGNGTRLTVT.